This T cell receptor (beta chain) was obtained from a study of T cells in Graves' hyperthyroidism and ophthalmopathy. Study in general: Peripheral blood was drawn at first diagnosis, prior to all treatment.

Authors of the study amplified TCR beta CDR3 regions from RNA transcripts. The study used the HTBI primer set for a first-round RT-PCR of the TCR CDR3. TCRdb re-derived calls from the multiplex PCR reads in MiXCR, one entry per CDR3 protein. The table lists about half a million distinct CDR3 sequences, roughly 24% of them singletons. CDR3 length: 18 residues. In germline, CDR1 is MNHNS, CDR2 SASEGT. Inclusion characteristics of ophthalmopathy patients comprised a Clinical Activity Score of at least 3, a NOSPECS grade of at least 4, and duration under 3 months. This clonotype showed up just a few times. This clone may be a read error of a much larger clone one base away.

This TCR was recovered from a woman in her twenties or thirties with Graves' ophthalmopathy. The rearrangement uses TRBV6-1 and TRBJ1-5, with 9 bases fitting TRBD1. The sample was blood. The CDR3 nucleotides read TGTGCCTGCAGTGAACCCTATCCGGGACAGGGCTTTCATCAGCCCCAGCATTTT. It codes for CACSEPYPGQGFHQPQHF.